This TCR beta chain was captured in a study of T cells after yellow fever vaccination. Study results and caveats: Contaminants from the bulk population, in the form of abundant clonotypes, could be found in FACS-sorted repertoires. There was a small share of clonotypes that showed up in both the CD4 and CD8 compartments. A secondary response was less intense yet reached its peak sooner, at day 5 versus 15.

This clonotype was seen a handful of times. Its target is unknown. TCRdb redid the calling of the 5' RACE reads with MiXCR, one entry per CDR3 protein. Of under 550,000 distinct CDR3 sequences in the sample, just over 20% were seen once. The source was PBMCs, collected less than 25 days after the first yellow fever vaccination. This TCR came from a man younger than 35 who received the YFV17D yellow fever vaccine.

CDR3 residues: CASSQDWGNTIYF. DNA for the CDR3: TGCGCCAGCAGCCAAGATTGGGGAAACACCATATATTTT. The gene calls are TRBV4-1 and TRBJ1-3; D remains unclear. This CDR3 comprises 13 residues. Trimming stripped 0 bases from V and 4 bases from J, with 4 bases between. Germline CDR1 and CDR2: MGHRA and YSYEKL.